The 8 T cell receptor beta chains given below trace back to one sample, sequenced in a study of T-cell memory formation after mild COVID-19. TCRdb independently ran MiXCR on the 5' RACE reads; one entry per CDR3 protein. The sample has 550,000 to 700,000 distinct CDR3 sequences, 17% seen once. Input material: PBMCs or a T cell subset sorted from them (not recorded which). These receptors came from an adult woman who had mild COVID-19 (a few samples of this study predate the infection). Cell type and time point are not known.

In this sample, this clonotype turned up a few times. V usage is TRBV4-3 and J usage is TRBJ2-3; D tentatively reads TRBD1 or TRBD2 (5 bases each). Trimming left V 1 base short and J 2 bases short, with 13 bases between. Germline assignment: CDR1 LGHNA and CDR2 YSLEER. This CDR3 spans 16 amino acids. The CDR3 DNA reads TGCGCCAGCAGCCAAGGGGTCTCCGGGGCCACAGATACGCAGTATTTT. Amino acid sequence: CASSQGVSGATDTQYF.

The CDR3 sequence: CASSSRRDRKAYEQYF. The CDR3 DNA is TGTGCCAGCAGCTCCCGCCGGGACAGGAAGGCCTACGAGCAGTACTTC. The V and J genes are TRBV6-2 or TRBV6-3 and TRBJ2-7, with 8 bases aligning to TRBD1. This CDR3 contains 16 residues. Germline assignment: CDR1 MNHEY and CDR2 SVGEGT. V lost 6 bases to trimming and J lost 2 bases; unmatched junction nucleotides: 12.

This clonotype was seen a few times. The chain uses TRBV19 and TRBJ1-1; the D is unclear. CDR3 size: 13 residues. Germline V gene sequence: CDR1 LNHDA, CDR2 SQIVND (reference sequence). Between the trimmed V and J ends, which lost 6 bases and 6 bases, there was a span of 14 bases. In DNA, the CDR3 is TGTGCCAGTAGAGAGGGCGGAAGGTCTGAAGCTTTCTTT. Translation gives CASREGGRSEAFF.

This chain uses TRBV11-2 with TRBJ2-1; no definite D call. There are 12 residues in the CDR3. V dropped 5 bases and J dropped 9 bases, with 11 bases sitting between them. Germline CDR1 is SGHAT and CDR2 is FQNNGV. Here the CDR3 reads CASSRHLPEQFF. The CDR3 DNA reads TGTGCCAGCAGCCGCCACCTACCTGAGCAGTTCTTC. Based on the CDR3 plus reference TRBV11-2 and TRBJ2-1, the full variable domain is EAGVAQSPRYKIIEKRQSVAFWCNPISGHATLYWYQQILGQGPKLLIQFQNNGVVDDSQLPKDRFSAERLKGVDSTLKIQPAKLEDSAVYLCASSRHLPEQFFGPGTRLTVL.

There are many counts of this clonotype. The CDR3 loop reads CASSLALAATYEQYF. DNA of the CDR3: TGCGCCAGCAGCTTGGCACTAGCGGCCACCTACGAGCAGTACTTC. The rearrangement joins TRBV5-1 to TRBJ2-7; 8 positions agree with TRBD2. J lost 2 bases, V lost 0 bases, and 4 bases had no gene match. Germline V CDR1 and CDR2: SGHRS, YFSETQ. There are 15 residues in the CDR3.

The chain combines TRBV20-1 with TRBJ2-1; the D gene could be TRBD1 or TRBD2 (5 bases each). The V end was cut by 3 bases, the J end by 4 bases, with 19 bases between. The CDR3 is made up of 16 amino acids. Germline V gene sequence: CDR1 DFQATT, CDR2 SNEGSKA (reference sequence). CDR3 amino acids: CSARGSPGRDYNEQFF. CDR3 nucleotides: TGCAGTGCTAGGGGATCTCCAGGGAGAGATTACAATGAGCAGTTCTTC.

This clonotype was recorded a few times. J is TRBJ1-1 and V is TRBV12-3 or TRBV12-4, with D perhaps TRBD1 (5 bases). The ends were cut back, 3 bases at V and 3 bases at J, with 11 bases in the middle. The CDR3 runs 14 residues. This chain's CDR3 is CASSFPREYTEAFF. The CDR3 region has the DNA TGTGCCAGCAGTTTCCCCAGGGAGTACACTGAAGCTTTCTTT.

The rearrangement joins TRBV7-2 to TRBJ2-7, with TRBD2 identical over 11 bases. Losses at the gene ends were 3 bases for V and 3 bases for J; bases not matched to a gene: 7. This CDR3 comprises 16 residues. In germline, CDR1 is SGHTA, CDR2 FQGNSA. The CDR3 here is CASSFSLAGGIYEQYF. The CDR3 nucleotides are TGTGCCAGCAGCTTTTCGCTAGCGGGAGGTATCTACGAGCAGTACTTC.